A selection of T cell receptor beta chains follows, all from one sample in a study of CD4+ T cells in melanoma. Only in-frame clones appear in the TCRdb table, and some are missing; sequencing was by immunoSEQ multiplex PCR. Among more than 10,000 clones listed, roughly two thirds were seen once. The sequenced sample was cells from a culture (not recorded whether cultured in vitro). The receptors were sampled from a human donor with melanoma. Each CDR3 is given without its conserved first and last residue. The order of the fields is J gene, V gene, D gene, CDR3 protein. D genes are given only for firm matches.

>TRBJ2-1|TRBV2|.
ASSYLVGDEQF
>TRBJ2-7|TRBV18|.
ASQGGDILREQY
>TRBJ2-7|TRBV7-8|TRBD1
ASSSDRGRYEQY
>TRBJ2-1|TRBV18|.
ASSVAPSDEQF
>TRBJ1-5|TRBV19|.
ASSITGAFSNQPQH
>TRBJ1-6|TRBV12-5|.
ASGLGIRGYNSPLH
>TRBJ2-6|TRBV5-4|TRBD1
ASSPPGQGTGANVLT
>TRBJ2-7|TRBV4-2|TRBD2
ASSETSGGSYEQY
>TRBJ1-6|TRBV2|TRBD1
ASSPTRQGKGFSYNSPLH
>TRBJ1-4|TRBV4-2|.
ASSQDIGGGNEKLF
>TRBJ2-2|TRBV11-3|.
ASSLGAGIGELF
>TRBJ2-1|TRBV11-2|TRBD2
ASSLLTSGGANEQF
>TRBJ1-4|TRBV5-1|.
ASSPGDLAGYEKLF
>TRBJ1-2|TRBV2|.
ASSGGRAYGYT
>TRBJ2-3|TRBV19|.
ASSNLTRQRY
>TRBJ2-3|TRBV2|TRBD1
ASSTGQGIRTDTQY
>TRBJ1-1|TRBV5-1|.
ASSLRLGAETEAF
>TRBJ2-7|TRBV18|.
ASSPDMYEQY
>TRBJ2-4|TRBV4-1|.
ASSQDRGSGAKNIQY
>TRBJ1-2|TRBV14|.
ASSHRPLSSYGYT
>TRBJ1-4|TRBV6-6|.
ASSYRSRVEKLF
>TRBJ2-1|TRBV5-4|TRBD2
ASSWYLAGAVYNEQF
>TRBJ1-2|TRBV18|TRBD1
ASLPGQGLGGYT
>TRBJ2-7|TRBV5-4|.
ASSLGWWVSEQY
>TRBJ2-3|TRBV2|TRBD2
ASSEGLAGVFSTDTQY
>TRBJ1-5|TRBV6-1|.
ASSDGRNQPQH
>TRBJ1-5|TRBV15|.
ATSQGLGNQPQH
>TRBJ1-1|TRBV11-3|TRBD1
ASSTDRVKVTEAF
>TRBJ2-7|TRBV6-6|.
ASSVTGTSYEQY
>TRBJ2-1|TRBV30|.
AWRGLTYGNEQF
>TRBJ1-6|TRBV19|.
ASRYLGGGKFNSPLH
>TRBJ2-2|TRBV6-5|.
ASSYDGNGELF
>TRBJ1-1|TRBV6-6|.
ASRAVGEHTEAF
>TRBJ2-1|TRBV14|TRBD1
ASSRGTGGWYEQF
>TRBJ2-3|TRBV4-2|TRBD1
ASSGTVSTDTQY
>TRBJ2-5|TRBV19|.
ASSPRTEETQY
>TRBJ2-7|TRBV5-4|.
ASSRGTGGLANSYEQY
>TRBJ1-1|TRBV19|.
ASQTGNTEAF